This TCR beta chain stems from a study of blood T cell repertoires in COVID-19. Background on the study: Acute and convalescent COVID-19 samples came from the United States, Italy and Spain. T cells, B-cell-depleted T cells, or PBMCs provided the cDNA or gDNA that served as material.

Assignments of participants to cohorts depended upon their own reported clinical history. In the original analysis: Estimation of nucleated cell counts was performed using reference gene primer amplification. The protocol was immunoSEQ multiplex PCR, while the TCRdb copy is restricted to in-frame clones and leaves out a portion. V and J calls plus clone size are reproduced from that table; the DNA served to infer D and trimming. The data hold some 380,000 clones, with 88% observed a single time. V gave up 1 base and J gave up 4 bases, with 16 bases separating them. The CDR3 spans 16 residues. Germline values: CDR1 MGHRA, CDR2 YSYEKL.

The chain is built from TRBV4-1 and TRBJ1-2; D gene unclear. Sequencing was performed on PBMCs or T cells enriched from blood (not recorded which). The clonotype was recovered from a woman aged 40-49 years with acute COVID-19. The CDR3 reads CASSQVGNPLTYGYTF. The CDR3 DNA sequence: TGCGCCAGCAGCCAAGTCGGGAACCCCCTTACCTATGGCTACACCTTC.